Listed here are 27 T cell receptor beta chains from one sample, sequenced in a study of lymphopenia after photon versus proton radiotherapy. Produced via immunoSEQ multiplex PCR; TCRdb's table is partial and in-frame only. The table records roughly 76,000 clones, about nine tenths of them present only once. Source: peripheral blood, taken from a patient treated with photon-based radiotherapy. The receptors were sampled from a woman aged 40 to 50 with cholangiocarcinoma.

The rearrangement joins TRBV5-1 to TRBJ2-2, with 7 bases that match TRBD1. J was trimmed by 0 bases and V by 4 bases; bases with no gene match: 3. Germline-derived CDR1 and CDR2 are SGHRS and YFSETQ. This CDR3 spans 15 amino acids. The CDR3 is CASSRDSPNTGELFF. The CDR3 DNA is TGCGCCAGCAGCCGGGACAGCCCGAACACCGGGGAGCTGTTTTTT.

CDR3 region: CASSPRRGGQETQYF. CDR3 DNA sequence: TGTGCCAGCAGCCCTCGGCGGGGTGGACAAGAGACCCAGTACTTC. The gene calls are TRBV5-8 and TRBJ2-5; possibly TRBD2 for D (6 bases). This CDR3 is 15 amino acids long. V lost 4 bases, J lost 2 bases, and 15 bases lay in between. CDR1 SGHTS and CDR2 YDEGEE come from the germline V gene.

V and J are TRBV5-6 and TRBJ1-4, with D hard to call. The CDR3 is made up of 12 amino acids. V was pared by 4 bases and J by 7 bases, with 8 bases between. The germline V gene encodes CDR1 SGHDT and CDR2 YYEEEE. The chain's CDR3 is CASSLRSEKLFF. In nucleotides, the CDR3 is TGTGCCAGCAGCCTACGGAGTGAAAAACTGTTTTTT.

This chain uses TRBV28 with TRBJ1-2; D uncertain. The CDR3 is made up of 13 amino acids. Trimming stripped 4 bases from V and 8 bases from J, with 14 bases between. Germline CDR1 is MDHEN and CDR2 is SYDVKM. The CDR3: CASSSPGRVGYTF. The CDR3, as DNA: TGTGCCAGCAGTTCCCCTGGGAGGGTCGGCTACACCTTC.

The rearrangement links TRBV6-5 to TRBJ2-1; D perhaps matches TRBD2 (5 bases). Germline V gives CDR1 MNHEY, CDR2 SVGAGI. Between the trimmed V and J ends, which lost 2 bases and 9 bases, there was a span of 14 bases. This CDR3 contains 14 residues. This CDR3 reads CASSYDYSFGEQFF. The CDR3 DNA is TGTGCCAGCAGTTACGACTATTCCTTTGGTGAGCAGTTCTTC.

V usage is TRBV27 and J usage is TRBJ2-5; a possible D gene is TRBD1 (7 bases). Germline V gene data show CDR1 as MNHEY and CDR2 as SMNVEV (reference sequence). The CDR3 is 15 amino acids. V lost 2 bases and J 4 bases, leaving 14 bases between the germline ends. DNA of the CDR3: TGTGCCAGCAGTTTACTTCAGGGGGGAATAGAGACCCAGTACTTC. It codes for CASSLLQGGIETQYF.

The rearrangement links TRBV7-2 to TRBJ2-7; possibly TRBD1 for D (6 bases). Germline assignment: CDR1 SGHTA and CDR2 FQGNSA. The CDR3 totals 15 residues. Deletions cut 5 bases from V and 2 bases from J, with 16 bases between. CDR3 nucleotides: TGTGCCAGCAGCCGCGAGTGGACAGTGGCCTACGAGCAGTACTTC. Its protein product is CASSREWTVAYEQYF.

The chain carries TRBV5-1 and TRBJ1-1, with a tentative D call TRBD1 (6 bases). Per the germline V gene, CDR1 is SGHRS and CDR2 is YFSETQ. V was pared by 4 bases and J by 0 bases, with 16 bases between. The CDR3 has 16 residues. The CDR3 loop reads CASSGGGSVVNTEAFF. As DNA, the CDR3 is TGCGCCAGCAGCGGAGGGGGTTCTGTGGTGAACACTGAAGCTTTCTTT.

The rearrangement links TRBV28 to TRBJ2-1; TRBD1 aligns across 7 bases. CDR3 length: 16 amino acids. V lost 5 bases, J lost 0 bases, and 7 bases stayed unmatched. Looked up from germline, CDR1 is MDHEN and CDR2 is SYDVKM. CDR3 protein: CASSPHRGSSYNEQFF. CDR3 nucleotides: TGTGCCAGCAGTCCCCACAGGGGAAGCTCCTACAATGAGCAGTTCTTC.

The CDR3 region has the DNA TGTGCCATCAGTTTAATAGCGGGGGCCGGGAATGAGCAGTTCTTC. Encoded protein: CAISLIAGAGNEQFF. V usage is TRBV10-3 and J usage is TRBJ2-1, with 9 bases matching TRBD2. The CDR3 covers 15 residues. CDR1 is ENHRY and CDR2 is SYGVKD in the germline V gene. J lost 7 bases, V lost 5 bases, and 9 bases had no gene match.

V is TRBV27 and J is TRBJ2-7; D remains ambiguous. V was clipped by 2 bases and J by 5 bases, with 16 bases between them. The V gene's germline CDR1 is MNHEY and CDR2 SMNVEV (reference sequence). The CDR3 totals 15 residues. The CDR3 DNA sequence: TGTGCCAGCAGTTTAGGCTGGCCTAGTATGAACGAGCAGTACTTC. As protein: CASSLGWPSMNEQYF.

The chain employs TRBV7-6 and TRBJ1-5, with D possibly TRBD1 on 5 matching bases. Trimming left V 1 base short and J 3 bases short, with 10 bases between. Germline CDR1 reads SGHVS; CDR2 reads FNYEAQ. The CDR3 has 15 residues. CDR3 amino acids: CASSLGQGYNQPQHF. CDR3 bases: TGTGCCAGCAGCTTAGGTCAGGGCTACAATCAGCCCCAGCATTTT.

V is TRBV18 and J is TRBJ1-1; weak D call: TRBD1 (6 bases). Germline assignment: CDR1 KGHSH and CDR2 LQKENI. The CDR3 length is 16 residues. Trimming took 2 bases from V and 1 from J, leaving 14 bases between them. CDR3 residues: CASSPTISRGNTEAFF. Here the CDR3 DNA reads TGTGCCAGCTCACCAACAATTTCCAGGGGGAACACTGAAGCTTTCTTT.

J is TRBJ2-1 and V is TRBV4-1, with D unclear. The V gene lost 2 bases and the J gene lost 2 bases, with 19 bases spanning the gap. Germline CDR1 MGHRA, CDR2 YSYEKL. CDR3 length: 18 residues. The CDR3 coding sequence is TGCGCCAGCAGCCAAACGGATAGTTCCGGTTCCGCCTACAATGAGCAGTTCTTC. Protein sequence: CASSQTDSSGSAYNEQFF.

This clone showed up just a few times. The chain recombines TRBV27 with TRBJ1-6; 8 nucleotides line up with TRBD1. With 9 bases clipped from V and 1 base from J, the junction kept 5 bases outside the gene matches. Germline V gives CDR1 MNHEY, CDR2 SMNVEV (reference sequence). CDR3 length equals 15 residues. CDR3 amino acids: CARLTGGSYNSPLHF. The CDR3 bases are TGTGCCAGGCTTACAGGGGGATCCTATAATTCACCCCTCCACTTT.

The V gene is TRBV30, the J gene TRBJ1-6; TRBD1 matches at 8 bases. Per germline, CDR1 GTSNPN and CDR2 SVGIG (reference sequence). V lost 0 bases to trimming and J lost 13 bases; unmatched junction nucleotides: 8. The CDR3 runs 14 residues. CDR3 sequence: CAWSVGQGREPLHF. Here the CDR3 DNA reads TGTGCCTGGAGTGTAGGACAGGGCCGTGAGCCCCTCCACTTT.

The genes are TRBV7-3 and TRBJ2-1; TRBD1 matches at 7 bases. V trimming: 2 bases; J trimming: 10 bases; junction bases outside the gene matches: 11. The germline CDR1 and CDR2 sequences are SGHTA and FQGTGA. There are 15 residues in the CDR3. Here the CDR3 DNA reads TGTGCCAGCAGCTTATCCCCGGACAGGAGACGGGAGCAGTTCTTC. Protein product: CASSLSPDRRREQFF.

The rearrangement links TRBV30 to TRBJ1-6, with 10 bases identical to TRBD1. Trimming removed 4 bases from V and 9 bases from J; junction bases left unmatched: 6. CDR3 size: 14 residues. The germline V gene has CDR1 GTSNPN and CDR2 SVGIG (reference sequence). Here the CDR3 reads CAWNGDRGSSPLHF. The CDR3 bases are TGTGCCTGGAATGGGGACAGGGGATCTTCACCCCTCCACTTT.

The chain employs TRBV9 and TRBJ1-2; TRBD1 aligns across 9 bases. The CDR3 loop spans 17 amino acids. With 4 bases clipped from V and 7 bases from J, the junction kept 17 bases outside the gene matches. Germline V gene data show CDR1 as SGDLS and CDR2 as YYNGEE. CDR3 nucleotide sequence: TGTGCCAGCAGCCTCCTTGGAGGACAGGGGAACTCTGGTGGCTACACCTTC. It encodes CASSLLGGQGNSGGYTF.

In nucleotides, the CDR3 is TGTGCCACCAGCAGAGGGCCAGCGAACCCCTACAATGAGCAGTTCTTC. It translates to CATSRGPANPYNEQFF. V gene TRBV15 combines with J gene TRBJ2-1; no firm D call. Germline lookup yields CDR1 LNHNV and CDR2 YYDKDF (reference sequence). The V end lost 1 base, the J end lost 2 bases, and 12 bases lay between the germline ends. This CDR3 is built from 16 residues.

Only a few counts were recorded for this clone. This chain links TRBV10-2 with TRBJ2-7; 9 bases agree with TRBD1. Per germline, CDR1 WSHSY and CDR2 SAAADI. V trimming: 3 bases; J trimming: 1 base; junction bases outside the gene matches: 4. The CDR3 length is 15 residues. CDR3 DNA: TGCGCCAGCAGTGATGGACAGGGGATTTCCTACGAGCAGTACTTC. Encoded protein: CASSDGQGISYEQYF.

The chain couples TRBV2 to TRBJ1-1; a possible D gene is TRBD1 (6 bases). The germline V gene has CDR1 SNHLY and CDR2 FYNNEI. Trimming cost V 4 bases and J 1 base, with 10 bases left between them. This CDR3 contains 14 residues. The CDR3 sequence: CASSGRGANTEAFF. The DNA for the CDR3 is TGTGCCAGCAGTGGTCGGGGGGCGAACACTGAAGCTTTCTTT.

The V call is TRBV5-6, the J call TRBJ2-1; D ambiguous. The germline CDR1 and CDR2 sequences are SGHDT and YYEEEE. Trimming took 0 bases from V and 2 from J, leaving 12 bases between them. The CDR3 has 16 residues. Here the CDR3 DNA reads TGTGCCAGCAGCTTGGAGGTCGGCGGAACCTACAATGAGCAGTTCTTC. Translating it yields CASSLEVGGTYNEQFF. The variable domain in full, completed from reference TRBV5-6 and TRBJ2-1, reads DAGVTQSPTHLIKTRGQQVTLRCSPKSGHDTVSWYQQALGQGPQFIFQYYEEEERQRGNFPDRFSGHQFPNYSSELNVNALLLGDSALYLCASSLEVGGTYNEQFFGPGTRLTVL.

The chain combines TRBV9 with TRBJ1-6; D uncertain. Per germline, CDR1 SGDLS and CDR2 YYNGEE. CDR3 length: 13 amino acids. V lost 3 bases, J lost 11 bases, and 12 bases lay in between. The CDR3 protein is CASSGSSGTPLHF. The DNA of the CDR3 is TGTGCCAGCAGCGGTTCGTCAGGAACACCCCTCCACTTT.

The rearrangement uses TRBV6-5 and TRBJ1-1; 8 positions agree with TRBD1. The trim removed 5 bases at V and 10 bases at J, leaving 12 bases unmatched. The V gene's germline CDR1 is MNHEY and CDR2 SVGAGI. The CDR3 is made up of 14 amino acids. CDR3 DNA sequence: TGTGCCAGCAGTCCGACAGGGGCCTCGACGGGAGCTTTCTTT. It specifies CASSPTGASTGAFF.

The V call is TRBV7-2, the J call TRBJ1-6; D call uncertain. V was clipped by 5 bases and J by 0 bases, with 14 bases between them. The CDR3 sequence is 17 residues long. CDR1 and CDR2 from the germline V gene are SGHTA and FQGNSA. The CDR3 loop is CASSPRSADSYNSPLHF. CDR3 DNA sequence: TGTGCCAGCAGCCCTAGGTCGGCAGACTCCTATAATTCACCCCTCCACTTT.

This clone was observed a single time. The chain combines TRBV28 with TRBJ1-1; D may be TRBD1 (6 bases). V shed 3 bases and J shed 1 base, with 12 bases lying between them. Per germline, CDR1 MDHEN and CDR2 SYDVKM. The CDR3 loop spans 15 amino acids. This CDR3 reads CASSFEGGWNTEAFF. The CDR3 nucleotides read TGTGCCAGCAGTTTCGAAGGGGGGTGGAACACTGAAGCTTTCTTT.